This record looks at one T cell receptor (beta chain) sequence and its context. Antigen unknown. Nobody recorded the CMV serostatus of this donor. This entry comes from a study of cytomegalovirus exposure and HLA in healthy donors. This CDR3 contains 15 residues. The trim removed 3 bases at V and 6 bases at J, leaving 7 bases unmatched. Germline V lookup: CDR1 SGHDN, CDR2 FVKESK. General study results and limits: Analysis performed later found more than 15,000 TCR beta sequences associated with HLA alleles at 0.05 false discovery rate. No immune exposure information besides CMV serostatus was available. Some TCR beta chains (roughly 150 of them) were listed as cytomegalovirus-associated.

Researchers ran the PCR with 60 Vbeta and 13 Jbeta primers. TCRdb's table, derived via immunoSEQ multiplex PCR, lists solely in-frame clones and lacks some. Counted here are about 140,000 clones, around three quarters occurring once; the ten biggest clones make up 4.5% to 5%. The chain has TRBV14 and TRBJ2-7, with 11 positions matching TRBD2. This clonotype was obtained from a man under 40 in good health. Sequenced material: PBMCs. This CDR3 is CASSQDGTSGREQYF. CDR3 sequence (DNA): TGTGCCAGCAGCCAGGATGGGACTAGCGGTCGCGAGCAGTACTTC. Based on the CDR3 plus reference TRBV14 and TRBJ2-7, the full variable domain is EAGVTQFPSHSVIEKGQTVTLRCDPISGHDNLYWYRRVMGKEIKFLLHFVKESKQDESGMPNNRFLAERTGGTYSTLKVQPAELEDSGVYFCASSQDGTSGREQYFGPGTRLTVT.